The source of this T cell receptor (beta chain) is a study of blood T cells in healthy people across ages. Trimming removed 5 bases from V and 5 bases from J; junction bases left unmatched: 4. The CDR3 extends over 13 amino acids. Germline loops: CDR1 SQVTM, CDR2 ANQGSEA. The authors ran a second PCR of 7 to 11 cycles using a sample-barcoded 5' primer and a J-beta primer mix. TCRdb re-analysed the 5' RACE reads in MiXCR, keeping a single row per CDR3 protein. The data contain around 800,000 distinct CDR3 sequences, more than 25% of them singletons. These sequences were also reported in another study, on T cells of mothers and their children. In that study: The study found slightly higher but non-significant overlap in related versus unrelated mother-child pairs.

The sample taken for sequencing was blood. This chain joins TRBV29-1 and TRBJ2-2; 8 bases fit TRBD2. The source of this sequence is a boy aged 10-17 years in good health. The CDR3 is CSVRGGPTGELFF. DNA for the CDR3: TGCAGCGTTCGCGGGGGGCCGACCGGGGAGCTGTTTTTT.